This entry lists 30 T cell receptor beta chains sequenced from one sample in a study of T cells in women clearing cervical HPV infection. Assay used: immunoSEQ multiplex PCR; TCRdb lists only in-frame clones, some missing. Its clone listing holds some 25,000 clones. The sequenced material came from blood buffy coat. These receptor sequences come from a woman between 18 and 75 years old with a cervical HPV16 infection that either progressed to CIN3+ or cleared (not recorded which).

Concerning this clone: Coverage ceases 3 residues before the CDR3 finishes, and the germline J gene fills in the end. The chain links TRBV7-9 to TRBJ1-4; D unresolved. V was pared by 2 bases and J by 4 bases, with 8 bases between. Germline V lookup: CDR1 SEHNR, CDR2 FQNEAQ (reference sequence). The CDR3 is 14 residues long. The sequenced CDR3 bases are TGTGCCAGCAGCTTAAATAGTAATAATGAAAAA. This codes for CASSLNSNNEK. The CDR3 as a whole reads CASSLNSNNEKLFF.

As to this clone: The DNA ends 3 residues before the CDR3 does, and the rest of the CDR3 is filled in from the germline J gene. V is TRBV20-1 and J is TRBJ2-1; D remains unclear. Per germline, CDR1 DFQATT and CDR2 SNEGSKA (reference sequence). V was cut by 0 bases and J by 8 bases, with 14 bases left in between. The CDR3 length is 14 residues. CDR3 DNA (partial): TGCAGTGCTAGAGACGCGTCGAGTTCGGATGAG. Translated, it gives CSARDASSSDE. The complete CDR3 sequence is CSARDASSSDEQFF.

The covered CDR3 bases are TGCAGCACGACCCTAACCCAGGGCATGAATGAG. The encoded protein is CSTTLTQGMNE. From start to end, the CDR3 is CSTTLTQGMNEQFF. This chain joins TRBV29-1 and TRBJ2-1; weak D call: TRBD1 (5 bases). The read gets to within 3 residues of the CDR3 end, and the germline J gene fills in the rest. Germline lookup yields CDR1 SQVTM and CDR2 ANQGSEA. Trimming removed 8 bases from V and 7 bases from J, with 21 bases in between. The CDR3 covers 14 residues.

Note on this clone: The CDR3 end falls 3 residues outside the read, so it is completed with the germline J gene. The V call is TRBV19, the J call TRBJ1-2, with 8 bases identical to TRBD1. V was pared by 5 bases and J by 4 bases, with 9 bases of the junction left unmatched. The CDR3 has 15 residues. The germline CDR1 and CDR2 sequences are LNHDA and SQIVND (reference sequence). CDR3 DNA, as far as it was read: TGTGCCAGTAGTTCACGGACAGGGCCCACCTATGGC. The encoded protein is CASSSRTGPTYG. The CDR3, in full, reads CASSSRTGPTYGYTF.

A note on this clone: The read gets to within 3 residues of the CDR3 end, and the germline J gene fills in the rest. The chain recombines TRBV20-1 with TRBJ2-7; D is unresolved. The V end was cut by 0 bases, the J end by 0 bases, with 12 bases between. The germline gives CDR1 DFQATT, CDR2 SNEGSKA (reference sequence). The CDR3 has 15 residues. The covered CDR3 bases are TGCAGTGCTAGAGATCCAGCGAGGAGCTCCTACGAG. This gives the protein CSARDPARSSYE. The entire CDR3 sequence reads CSARDPARSSYEQYF.

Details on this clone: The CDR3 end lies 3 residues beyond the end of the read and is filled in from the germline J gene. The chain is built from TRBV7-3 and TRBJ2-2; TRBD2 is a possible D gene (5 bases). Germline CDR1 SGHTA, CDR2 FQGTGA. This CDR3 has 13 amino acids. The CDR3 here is CASSIRRARKLFF. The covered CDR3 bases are TGTGCCAGCAGCATCCGGCGGGCGCGAAAG.

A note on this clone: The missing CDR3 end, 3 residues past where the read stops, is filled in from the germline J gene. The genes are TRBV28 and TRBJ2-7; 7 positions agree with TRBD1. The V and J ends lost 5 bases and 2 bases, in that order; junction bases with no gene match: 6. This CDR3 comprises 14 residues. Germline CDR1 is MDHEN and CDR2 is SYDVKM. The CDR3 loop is CASSPDRAAYEQYF. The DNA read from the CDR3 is TGTGCCAGCAGTCCCGACAGGGCGGCCTACGAG. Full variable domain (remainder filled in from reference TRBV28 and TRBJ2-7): DVKVTQSSRYLVKRTGEKVFLECVQDMDHENMFWYRQDPGLGLRLIYFSYDVKMKEKGDIPEGYSVSREKKERFSLILESASTNQTSMYLCASSPDRAAYEQYFGPGTRLTVT.

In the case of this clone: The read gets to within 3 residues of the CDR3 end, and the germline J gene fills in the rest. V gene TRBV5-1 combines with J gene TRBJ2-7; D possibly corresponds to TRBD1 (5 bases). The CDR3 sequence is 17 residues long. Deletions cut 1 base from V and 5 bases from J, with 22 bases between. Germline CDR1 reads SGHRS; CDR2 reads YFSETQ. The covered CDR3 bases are TGCGCCAGCAGCTTGACGCCAGCTGGTACAGGAACGGACGAG. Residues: CASSLTPAGTGTDE. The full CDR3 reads CASSLTPAGTGTDEQYF.

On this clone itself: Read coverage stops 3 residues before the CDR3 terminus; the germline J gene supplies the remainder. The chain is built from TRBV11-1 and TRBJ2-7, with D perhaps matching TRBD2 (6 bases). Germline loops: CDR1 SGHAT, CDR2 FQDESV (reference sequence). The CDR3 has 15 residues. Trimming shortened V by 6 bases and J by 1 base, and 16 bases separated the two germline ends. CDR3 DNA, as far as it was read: TGTGCCAGCAGTTCCGGTTTTAGCGGATCCTACGAG. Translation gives CASSSGFSGSYE. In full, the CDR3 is CASSSGFSGSYEQYF.

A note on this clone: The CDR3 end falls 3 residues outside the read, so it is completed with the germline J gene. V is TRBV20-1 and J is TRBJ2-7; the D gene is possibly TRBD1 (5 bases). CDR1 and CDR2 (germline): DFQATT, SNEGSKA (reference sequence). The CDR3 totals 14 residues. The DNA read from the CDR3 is TGCAGCGCTCCAGACAGAGAAAAAGCCTACGAG. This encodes CSAPDREKAYE. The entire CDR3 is CSAPDREKAYEQYF.

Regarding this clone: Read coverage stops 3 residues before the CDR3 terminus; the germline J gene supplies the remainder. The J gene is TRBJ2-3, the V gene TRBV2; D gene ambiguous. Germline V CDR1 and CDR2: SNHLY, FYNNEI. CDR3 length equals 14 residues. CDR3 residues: CASSVLGSNQPQYF. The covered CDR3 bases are TGTGCCAGCAGTGTATTAGGTAGCAATCAGCCG.

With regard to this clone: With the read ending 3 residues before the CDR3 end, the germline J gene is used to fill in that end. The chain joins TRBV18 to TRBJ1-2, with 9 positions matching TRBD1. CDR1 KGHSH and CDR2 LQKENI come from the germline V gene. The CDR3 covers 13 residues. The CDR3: CASSQRTGDDYTF. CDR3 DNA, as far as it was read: TGTGCCAGCTCACAGAGGACAGGGGATGAC.

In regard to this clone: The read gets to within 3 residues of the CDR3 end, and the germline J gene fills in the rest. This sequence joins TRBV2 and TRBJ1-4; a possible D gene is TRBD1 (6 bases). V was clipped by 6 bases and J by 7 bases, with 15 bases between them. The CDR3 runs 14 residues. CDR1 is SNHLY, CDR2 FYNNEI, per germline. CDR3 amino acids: CASRRQVSGEKLFF. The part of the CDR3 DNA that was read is TGTGCCAGCAGGAGACAGGTATCTGGTGAAAAA.

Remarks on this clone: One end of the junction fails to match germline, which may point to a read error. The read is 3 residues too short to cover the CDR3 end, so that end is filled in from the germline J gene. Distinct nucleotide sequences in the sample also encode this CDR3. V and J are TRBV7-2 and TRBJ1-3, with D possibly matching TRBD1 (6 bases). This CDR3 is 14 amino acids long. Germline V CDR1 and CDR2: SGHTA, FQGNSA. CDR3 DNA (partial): TGTGCCAGCACCAGAGTCAGGGGAGAAAACACT. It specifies CASTRVRGENT. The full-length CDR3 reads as CASTRVRGENTIYF.

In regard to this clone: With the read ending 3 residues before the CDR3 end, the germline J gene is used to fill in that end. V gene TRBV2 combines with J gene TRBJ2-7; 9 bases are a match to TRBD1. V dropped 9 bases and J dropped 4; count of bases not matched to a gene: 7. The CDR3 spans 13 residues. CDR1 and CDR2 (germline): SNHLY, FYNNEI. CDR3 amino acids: CARGGTGNYEQYF. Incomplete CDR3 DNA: TGTGCCAGAGGCGGGACAGGGAATTACGAG.

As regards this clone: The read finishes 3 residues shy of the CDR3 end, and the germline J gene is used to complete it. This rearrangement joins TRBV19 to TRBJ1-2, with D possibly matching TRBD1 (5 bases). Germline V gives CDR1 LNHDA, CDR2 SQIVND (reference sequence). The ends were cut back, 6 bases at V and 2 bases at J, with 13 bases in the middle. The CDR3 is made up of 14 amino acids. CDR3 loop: CASRETDRNYGYTF. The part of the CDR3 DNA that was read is TGTGCCAGTAGGGAAACCGACAGAAACTATGGC.

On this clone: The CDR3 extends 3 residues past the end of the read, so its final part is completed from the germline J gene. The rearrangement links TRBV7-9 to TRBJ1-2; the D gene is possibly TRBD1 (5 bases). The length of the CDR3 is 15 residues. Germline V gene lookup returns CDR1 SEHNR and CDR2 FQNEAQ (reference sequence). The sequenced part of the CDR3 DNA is TGTGCCAGCAGCCCGCCGGCAGGGACTCCCTACGAC. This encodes CASSPPAGTPYD. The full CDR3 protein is CASSPPAGTPYDYTF.

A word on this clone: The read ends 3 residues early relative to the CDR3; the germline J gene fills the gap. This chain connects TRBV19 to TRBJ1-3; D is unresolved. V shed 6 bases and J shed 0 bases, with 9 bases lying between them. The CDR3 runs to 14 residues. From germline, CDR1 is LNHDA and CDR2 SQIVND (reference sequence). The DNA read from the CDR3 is TGTGCCAGTAGATTTGACTTCTCTGGAAACACC. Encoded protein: CASRFDFSGNT. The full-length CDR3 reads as CASRFDFSGNTIYF.

CDR3: CASSINRDSGYGYTF. The sequenced CDR3 bases are TGTGCCAGTAGTATAAACCGGGACTCTGGCTATGGC. This rearrangement joins TRBV19 to TRBJ1-2; TRBD1 is a possible D gene (5 bases). The read falls 3 residues short of the CDR3 end, and the missing part is taken from the germline J gene. The V gene lost 2 bases and the J gene lost 4 bases, with 14 bases spanning the gap. The V gene's germline CDR1 is LNHDA and CDR2 SQIVND (reference sequence). The CDR3 consists of 15 residues.

The CDR3 sequence: CSAHLSGRANEQFF. CDR3 DNA (partial): TGCAGTGCCCACCTTAGCGGGAGGGCCAATGAG. This sequence joins TRBV20-1 and TRBJ2-1, with 11 nucleotides matching TRBD2. The observed sequence ends 3 residues before the CDR3 terminus, with the missing tail filled in from the germline J gene. There are 14 residues in the CDR3. V lost 6 bases, J lost 6 bases, and 7 bases stayed unmatched. Germline V CDR1 and CDR2: DFQATT, SNEGSKA (reference sequence).

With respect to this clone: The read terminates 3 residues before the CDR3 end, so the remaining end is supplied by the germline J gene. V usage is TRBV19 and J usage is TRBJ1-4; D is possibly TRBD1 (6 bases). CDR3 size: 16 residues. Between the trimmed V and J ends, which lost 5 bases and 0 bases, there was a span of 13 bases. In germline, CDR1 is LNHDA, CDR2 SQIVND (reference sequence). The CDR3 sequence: CASSYRVDATNEKLFF. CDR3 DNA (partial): TGTGCCAGTAGTTACAGGGTCGACGCAACTAATGAAAAA.

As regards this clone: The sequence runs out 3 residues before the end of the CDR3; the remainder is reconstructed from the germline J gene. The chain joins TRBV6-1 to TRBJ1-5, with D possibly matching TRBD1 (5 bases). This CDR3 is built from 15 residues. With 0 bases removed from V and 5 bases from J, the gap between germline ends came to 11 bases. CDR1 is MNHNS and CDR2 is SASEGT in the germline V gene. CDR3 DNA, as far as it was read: TGTGCCAGCAGTGAAGCGAGGGGAGCTTATCAGCCC. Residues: CASSEARGAYQP. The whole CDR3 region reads CASSEARGAYQPQHF.

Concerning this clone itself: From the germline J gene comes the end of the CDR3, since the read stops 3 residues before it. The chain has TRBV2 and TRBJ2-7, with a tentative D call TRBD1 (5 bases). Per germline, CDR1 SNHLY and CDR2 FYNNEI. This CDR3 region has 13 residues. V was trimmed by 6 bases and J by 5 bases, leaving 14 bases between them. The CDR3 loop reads CASRDSGLHEQYF. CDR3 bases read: TGTGCCAGCAGAGACTCAGGGTTACACGAG.

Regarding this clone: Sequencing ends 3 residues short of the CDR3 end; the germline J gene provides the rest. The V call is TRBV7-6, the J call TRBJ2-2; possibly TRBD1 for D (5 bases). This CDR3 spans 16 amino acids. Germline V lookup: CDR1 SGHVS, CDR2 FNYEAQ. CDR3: CASSLGGTSGANVLFF. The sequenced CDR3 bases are TGTGCCAGCAGCTTAGGTGGAACCTCTGGGGCCAACGTG. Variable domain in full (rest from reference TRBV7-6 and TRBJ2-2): GAGVSQSPRYKVTKRGQDVALRCDPISGHVSLYWYRQALGQGPEFLTYFNYEAQQDKSGLPNDRFSAERPEGSISTLTIQRTEQRDSAMYRCASSLGGTSGANVLFFGEGSRLTVL.

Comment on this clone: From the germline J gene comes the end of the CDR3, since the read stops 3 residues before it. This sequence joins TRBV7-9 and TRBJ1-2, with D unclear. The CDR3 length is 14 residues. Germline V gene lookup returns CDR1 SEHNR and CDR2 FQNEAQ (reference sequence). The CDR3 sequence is CASSLGSSRYTYTF. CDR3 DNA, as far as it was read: TGTGCCAGCAGCTTGGGCAGTTCGAGATATACC.

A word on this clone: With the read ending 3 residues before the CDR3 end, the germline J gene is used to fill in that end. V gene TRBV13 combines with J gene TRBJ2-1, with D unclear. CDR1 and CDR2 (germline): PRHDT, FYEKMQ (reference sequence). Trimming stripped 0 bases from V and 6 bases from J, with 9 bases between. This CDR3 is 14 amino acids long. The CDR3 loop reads CASSLGGFGNEQFF. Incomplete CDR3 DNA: TGTGCCAGCAGCTTAGGAGGGTTTGGCAATGAG.

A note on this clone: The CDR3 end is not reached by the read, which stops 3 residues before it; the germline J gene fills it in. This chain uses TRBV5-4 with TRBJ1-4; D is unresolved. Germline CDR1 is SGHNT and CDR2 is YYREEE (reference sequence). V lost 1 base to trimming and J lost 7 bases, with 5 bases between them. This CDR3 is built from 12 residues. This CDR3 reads CASSLYSEKLFF. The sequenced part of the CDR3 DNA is TGTGCCAGCAGCTTGTACTCTGAAAAA.

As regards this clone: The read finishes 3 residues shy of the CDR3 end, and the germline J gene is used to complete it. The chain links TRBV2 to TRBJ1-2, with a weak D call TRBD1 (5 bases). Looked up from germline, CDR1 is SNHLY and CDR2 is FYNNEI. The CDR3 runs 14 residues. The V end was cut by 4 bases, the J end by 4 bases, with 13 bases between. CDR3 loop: CASSGRRGGYGYTF. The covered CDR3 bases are TGTGCCAGCAGTGGTCGGAGGGGTGGCTATGGC.

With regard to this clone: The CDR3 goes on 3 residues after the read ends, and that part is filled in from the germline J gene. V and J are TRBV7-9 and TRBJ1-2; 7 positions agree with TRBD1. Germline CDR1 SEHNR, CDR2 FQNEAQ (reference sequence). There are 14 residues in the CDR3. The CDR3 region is CASSPTGPKYDYTF. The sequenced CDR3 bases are TGTGCCAGCAGCCCGACAGGGCCCAAATACGAC.

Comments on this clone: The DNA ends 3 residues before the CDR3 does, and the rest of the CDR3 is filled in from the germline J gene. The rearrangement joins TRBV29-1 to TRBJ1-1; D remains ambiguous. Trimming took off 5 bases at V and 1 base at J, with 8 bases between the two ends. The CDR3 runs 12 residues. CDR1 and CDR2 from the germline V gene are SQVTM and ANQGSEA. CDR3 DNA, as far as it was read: TGCAGCGTTAGCGCAGCGAACACTGAA. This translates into CSVSAANTE. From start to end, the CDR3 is CSVSAANTEAFF.